This T cell receptor (beta chain) appears in the sequencing data of a study of blood T cell repertoires in COVID-19. Turning to the study itself: Material from acute and convalescent COVID-19 was sourced from the United States, Italy and Spain. From T cells, B-cell-depleted T cells, or PBMCs came the material, which was cDNA or gDNA.

As originally analysed: Quantification of nucleated cells was approximated via reference gene primer amplification. The data were produced by immunoSEQ multiplex PCR, yet TCRdb's version contains in-frame clones alone and is incomplete. From that table come the V and J calls and clone size; the DNA was used to work out D and trimming. The sample lists 110,000 or so clones; roughly 76% were seen once. The sample taken for sequencing was peripheral blood. This TCR was recovered from a woman aged 70-85 years with acute or convalescent COVID-19.

The CDR3 nucleotides read TGTGCCAGTAGTATTTCGGGAGGGGATTCCTACAATGAGCAGTTCTTC. Protein: CASSISGGDSYNEQFF. The gene calls are TRBV19 and TRBJ2-1, with 8 positions matching TRBD2. The germline V gene encodes CDR1 LNHDA and CDR2 SQIVND (reference sequence). V shed 3 bases and J 1 base; nucleotides not matched to a gene: 5. The CDR3 consists of 16 residues.